A single sample gave rise to the 20 T cell receptor beta chains below, sequenced in a study of OX40 agonist ivuxolimab in advanced cancers. The protocol was immunoSEQ multiplex PCR, while the TCRdb copy is restricted to in-frame clones and leaves out a portion. This table has about 36,000 clones, about 87% appearing once. The source material was CD4+ or CD8+ T cells sorted from blood, sampled in a trial of the OX40 agonist ivuxolimab. The receptor source for this set is an adult with an advanced solid tumor such as melanoma, head and neck, liver or kidney cancer.

The chain has TRBV5-4 and TRBJ1-6; 12 bases fit TRBD1. J lost 7 bases, V lost 5 bases, and 7 bases had no gene match. CDR1 and CDR2 (germline): SGHNT, YYREEE (reference sequence). This CDR3 contains 16 residues. In DNA, the CDR3 is TGTGCCAGCAGGCCCGGGACAGGGGGCCGGAATTCACCCCTCCACTTT. Residues: CASRPGTGGRNSPLHF. Drawing the rest from reference TRBV5-4 and TRBJ1-6, the complete variable domain is ETGVTQSPTHLIKTRGQQVTLRCSSQSGHNTVSWYQQALGQGPQFIFQYYREEENGRGNFPPRFSGLQFPNYSSELNVNALELDDSALYLCASRPGTGGRNSPLHFGNGTRLTVT.

The J gene is TRBJ1-1, the V gene TRBV5-5, with D unresolved. Trimming took 3 bases from V and 1 from J, leaving 13 bases between them. Per the germline V gene, CDR1 is SGHKS and CDR2 is YYEKEE (reference sequence). This CDR3 has 15 amino acids. CDR3 DNA: TGTGCCAGCAGCTATAAGGGAGGGAAGAACACTGAAGCTTTCTTT. It is translated as CASSYKGGKNTEAFF.

The genes are TRBV4-1 and TRBJ2-7, with 7 bases identical to TRBD1. With 2 bases clipped from V and 5 bases from J, the junction kept 6 bases outside the gene matches. CDR3 length: 14 residues. Germline V gene data show CDR1 as MGHRA and CDR2 as YSYEKL. CDR3 nucleotides: TGCGCCAGCAGCCAACTAACAGGGGAAGACGAGCAGTACTTC. It is translated as CASSQLTGEDEQYF.

This chain connects TRBV7-2 to TRBJ1-2; no reliable D call. The length of the CDR3 is 16 residues. Germline V gives CDR1 SGHTA, CDR2 FQGNSA. V was pared by 2 bases and J by 3 bases, with 16 bases between. CDR3 sequence reads: CASSLMRGGMDYGYTF. CDR3 sequence (DNA): TGTGCCAGCAGCTTAATGCGGGGAGGTATGGACTATGGCTACACCTTC.

This clone was found once. The chain joins TRBV7-9 to TRBJ2-7, with 9 bases lining up with TRBD2. The CDR3 has 16 amino acids. The trim removed 3 bases at V and 4 bases at J, leaving 10 bases unmatched. The germline V gene encodes CDR1 SEHNR and CDR2 FQNEAQ (reference sequence). Written as DNA, the CDR3 is TGTGCCAGCAGCTTCTTATTTAGCGGGAGTGGGTACGAGCAGTACTTC. This codes for CASSFLFSGSGYEQYF.

The chain recombines TRBV7-8 with TRBJ2-5; 8 nucleotides agree with TRBD2. Per the germline V gene, CDR1 is SGHVS and CDR2 is FQNEAQ. The CDR3 runs to 16 residues. V dropped 4 bases and J dropped 2; count of bases not matched to a gene: 9. The CDR3 bases are TGTGCCAGCAGCTCTCCCGGGACTAGGTGGCAAGAGACCCAGTACTTC. Amino acid sequence: CASSSPGTRWQETQYF.

This clone came up once. The rearrangement uses TRBV7-9 and TRBJ2-1, with 10 bases identical to TRBD1. CDR1 SEHNR and CDR2 FQNEAQ come from the germline V gene (reference sequence). Losses at the gene ends were 2 bases for V and 4 bases for J; bases not matched to a gene: 8. The CDR3 spans 17 residues. CDR3 loop: CASSLRTGGHRYNEQFF. The CDR3, as DNA: TGTGCCAGCAGCTTAAGGACAGGGGGGCACAGATACAATGAGCAGTTCTTC.

The rearrangement links TRBV28 to TRBJ2-1, with D hard to call. Between the trimmed V and J ends, which lost 3 bases and 7 bases, there was a span of 19 bases. The CDR3 is 16 amino acids. Looked up from germline, CDR1 is MDHEN and CDR2 is SYDVKM. The CDR3 region has the DNA TGTGCCAGCAGTTTTCTTGTGACGGGCATGGAAAATGAGCAGTTCTTC. This gives the protein CASSFLVTGMENEQFF.

J is TRBJ1-2 and V is TRBV6-5; no definite D call. The CDR3 spans 13 residues. Germline V CDR1 and CDR2: MNHEY, SVGAGI. Trimming removed 6 bases at V and 0 bases at J, with 8 bases between. CDR3 coding DNA: TGTGCCAGCAGCCAGACCGCTAACTATGGCTACACCTTC. The encoded protein is CASSQTANYGYTF.

This chain links TRBV28 with TRBJ1-2, with a possible D match to TRBD1 (6 bases). The CDR3 loop spans 18 amino acids. The germline V gene has CDR1 MDHEN and CDR2 SYDVKM. V lost 6 bases and J lost 1, with 24 bases in between. The CDR3 DNA reads as TGTGCCAGCAGGTCTCTCCCCGGGGGCGCGTGGAGTAACTATGGCTACACCTTC. This codes for CASRSLPGGAWSNYGYTF.

The J gene is TRBJ1-6, the V gene TRBV6-6; 7 bases fit TRBD1. With V trimmed by 5 bases and J by 7 bases, 5 bases remained unmatched. Germline V gives CDR1 MNHNY, CDR2 SVGAGI (reference sequence). The CDR3 is 14 residues long. This chain's CDR3 is CASSPTGRNSPLHF. In DNA, the CDR3 is TGTGCCAGCAGTCCGACAGGGCGGAATTCACCCCTCCACTTT.

V usage is TRBV7-9 and J usage is TRBJ1-1; D ambiguous. Trimming took 2 bases from V and 11 from J, leaving 21 bases between them. Germline V gene lookup returns CDR1 SEHNR and CDR2 FQNEAQ (reference sequence). This CDR3 spans 15 amino acids. In nucleotides, the CDR3 is TGTGCCAGCAGCTTAAGTACAGTTGGGCTTTTTGGGGCTTTCTTT. This sequence encodes CASSLSTVGLFGAFF.

V and J are TRBV11-2 and TRBJ1-1; no firm D call. The CDR3 spans 17 residues. The germline CDR1 and CDR2 sequences are SGHAT and FQNNGV. The V end lost 3 bases, the J end lost 0 bases, and 17 bases lay between the germline ends. The CDR3 nucleotides are TGTGCCAGCAGCTTCGTCTCGACTTCAGCTATGAACACTGAAGCTTTCTTT. This sequence encodes CASSFVSTSAMNTEAFF.

The gene calls are TRBV7-3 and TRBJ2-7, with 12 bases aligning to TRBD2. Germline assignment: CDR1 SGHTA and CDR2 FQGTGA. V was clipped by 5 bases and J by 7 bases; unmatched bases: 9. The CDR3 is made up of 15 amino acids. CDR3 region: CASSLRLAGVEEQYF. The CDR3, as DNA: TGTGCCAGCAGCCTTCGACTAGCGGGAGTTGAAGAGCAGTACTTC.

The rearrangement joins TRBV11-3 to TRBJ2-5; no clear D gene. In germline, CDR1 is SGHNT, CDR2 YENEEA. The CDR3 totals 13 residues. Trimming removed 1 base from V and 5 bases from J, with 8 bases in between. The CDR3 here is CASSLGPKETQYF. Written as DNA, the CDR3 is TGTGCCAGCAGCTTAGGGCCCAAGGAGACCCAGTACTTC. Looking up the rest from reference TRBV11-3 and TRBJ2-5 gives the full variable domain: EAGVVQSPRYKIIEKKQPVAFWCNPISGHNTLYWYLQNLGQGPELLIRYENEEAVDDSQLPKDRFSAERLKGVDSTLKIQPAELGDSAVYLCASSLGPKETQYFGPGTRLLVL.

This chain joins TRBV28 and TRBJ1-2; D is uncertain. V was shortened by 3 bases and J by 3 bases, with 8 bases between the two germline ends. The germline gives CDR1 MDHEN, CDR2 SYDVKM. This CDR3 is built from 13 residues. CDR3 residues: CASSLKVYYGYTF. CDR3 sequence (DNA): TGTGCCAGCAGTTTGAAGGTTTACTATGGCTACACCTTC.

V is TRBV7-9 and J is TRBJ1-1, with 9 bases matching TRBD1. With V trimmed by 3 bases and J by 4 bases, 3 bases remained unmatched. In germline, CDR1 is SEHNR, CDR2 FQNEAQ (reference sequence). The CDR3 length is 14 residues. The CDR3: CASSLGQGLTEAFF. As DNA, the CDR3 is TGTGCCAGCAGCTTGGGACAGGGACTCACTGAAGCTTTCTTT.

This chain uses TRBV25-1 with TRBJ1-1; tentative D call: TRBD1 (6 bases). The CDR3 contains 14 residues. The V and J ends lost 7 bases and 5 bases respectively, with 17 bases between them. The V gene's germline CDR1 is MGHDK and CDR2 SYGVNS. CDR3 loop: CASTPRGGWTEAFF. The CDR3 DNA sequence: TGTGCCAGCACCCCTCGAGGGGGTTGGACTGAAGCTTTCTTT. The full variable domain, its missing parts supplied by reference TRBV25-1 and TRBJ1-1, is EADIYQTPRYLVIGTGKKITLECSQTMGHDKMYWYQQDPGMELHLIHYSYGVNSTEKGDLSSESTVSRIRTEHFPLTLESARPSHTSQYLCASTPRGGWTEAFFGQGTRLTVV.

The rearrangement joins TRBV5-6 to TRBJ1-1; 7 bases match TRBD1. CDR1 and CDR2 from the germline V gene are SGHDT and YYEEEE. The CDR3 length is 16 residues. V shed 1 base, J shed 1 base, and the junction held 7 bases outside the gene matches. The CDR3 spells CASSLITGTANTEAFF. The DNA for the CDR3 is TGTGCCAGCAGCTTGATTACCGGGACAGCGAACACTGAAGCTTTCTTT.

This clone was counted once. The V gene is TRBV15, the J gene TRBJ2-1; TRBD1 aligns across 11 bases. Germline CDR1 is LNHNV and CDR2 is YYDKDF (reference sequence). This CDR3 spans 14 amino acids. V lost 2 bases and J lost 10; bases outside the gene matches: 4. The CDR3 bases are TGTGCCACCAGCAGACTCGGGACAGGGGGGGAGCAGTTCTTC. Its translation: CATSRLGTGGEQFF. Using reference TRBV15 and TRBJ2-1 for the parts outside the CDR3, the full variable domain is DAMVIQNPRYQVTQFGKPVTLSCSQTLNHNVMYWYQQKSSQAPKLLFHYYDKDFNNEADTPDNFQSRRPNTSFCFLDIRSPGLGDTAMYLCATSRLGTGGEQFFGPGTRLTVL.